A selection of T cell receptor beta chains follows, all from one sample in a study of CD4 and CD8 cells across lung adenocarcinoma regions. One entry per CDR3 protein results from TCRdb running MiXCR on the PCR reads. The sample includes some 23,000 distinct CDR3 sequences, 50% of them seen just once. Sequencing input: CD8+ T cells from the center of a lung tumor. The receptors come from a male donor with lung adenocarcinoma. The CD4 and CD8 labels of this study may be unreliable. Both conserved end residues are part of each CDR3. For some rows the clone size is stated as once, few or many, or as a class when expanded; others skip it.

TRBV6-1,-,-,CASSGRAVRTDTQYF
TRBV7-6,-,many,CASSLVGGQGDEQYF
TRBV6-1,TRBJ1-2,few,CASSPWRGLTYGYTF
TRBV24-1,TRBJ2-3,-,CATSEKGPWAKITQYF
TRBV6-1,TRBJ2-5,few,CATDRTGKETQYF
TRBV5-1,TRBJ1-1,many,CASSSGQGNTEAFF
TRBV5-1,TRBJ2-5,-,CASSLAGAQETQYF
TRBV6-1,TRBJ1-1,many,CASMSRGRHTEAFF
TRBV27,-,many,CASSSTPPSYEQYF
TRBV4-2,TRBJ2-1,few,CASSRSGLAGNEQFF
TRBV6-5,TRBJ2-5,many,CASGSDSETQYF
TRBV10-3,-,-,CAGKSATNTQYF
TRBV12-3/TRBV12-4,TRBJ2-2,-,CASSFSGWDTGELFF
TRBV10-1,TRBJ2-3,-,CASSRNSGLGPKDTQYF
TRBV6-1,TRBJ2-1,few,CASSGPGTGPNEQFF
TRBV11-3,TRBJ2-3,-,CASRGVGGTDTQYF
TRBV6-1,TRBJ2-7,-,CASRVRDRGSSEQYF
TRBV6-1,TRBJ2-7,-,CASRGTDSYEQYF
TRBV7-2,TRBJ2-7,-,CASSLDVGPWEQYF
TRBV6-4,TRBJ2-4,few,CASSVRPYHAILAKNIQYF
TRBV27,TRBJ2-3,-,CASSYLETQYF
TRBV6-1,TRBJ1-2,-,CASRFRGRGVYGYTF
TRBV23-1,-,few,CASSQGLGTISYEQYF